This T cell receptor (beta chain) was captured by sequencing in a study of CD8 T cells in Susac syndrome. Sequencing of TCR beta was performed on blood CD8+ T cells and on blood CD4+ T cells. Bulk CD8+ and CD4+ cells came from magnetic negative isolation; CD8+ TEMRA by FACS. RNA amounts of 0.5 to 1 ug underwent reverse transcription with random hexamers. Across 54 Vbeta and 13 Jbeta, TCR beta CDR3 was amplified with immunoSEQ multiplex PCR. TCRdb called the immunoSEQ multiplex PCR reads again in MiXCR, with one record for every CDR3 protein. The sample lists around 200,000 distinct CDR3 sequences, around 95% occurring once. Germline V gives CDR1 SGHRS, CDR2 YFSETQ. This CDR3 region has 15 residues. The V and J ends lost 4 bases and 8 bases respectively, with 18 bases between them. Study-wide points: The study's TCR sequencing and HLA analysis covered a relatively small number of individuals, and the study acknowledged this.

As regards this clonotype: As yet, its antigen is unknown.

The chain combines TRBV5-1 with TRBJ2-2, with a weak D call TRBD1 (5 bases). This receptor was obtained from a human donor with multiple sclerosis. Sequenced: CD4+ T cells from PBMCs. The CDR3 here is CASSDPLGATGELFF. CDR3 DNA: TGCGCCAGCAGCGATCCATTAGGGGCAACGGGGGAGCTGTTTTTT.